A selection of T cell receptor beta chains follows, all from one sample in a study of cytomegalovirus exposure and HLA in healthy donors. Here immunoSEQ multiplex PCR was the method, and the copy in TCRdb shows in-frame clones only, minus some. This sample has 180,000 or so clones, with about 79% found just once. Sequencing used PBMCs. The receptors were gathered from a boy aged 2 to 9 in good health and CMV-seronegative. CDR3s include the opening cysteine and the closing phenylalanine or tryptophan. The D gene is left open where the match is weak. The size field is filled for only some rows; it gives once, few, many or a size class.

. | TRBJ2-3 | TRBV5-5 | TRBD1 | CASSPDRRSTDTQYF | TGTGCCAGCAGCCCGGACAGGAGAAGCACAGATACGCAGTATTTT
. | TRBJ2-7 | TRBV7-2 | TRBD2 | CASSLSGRTYEQYF | TGTGCCAGCAGCTTAAGCGGGAGGACCTACGAGCAGTACTTC
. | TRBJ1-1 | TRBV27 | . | CASSSRGRNTEAFF | TGTGCCAGCAGTTCCCGAGGGCGGAACACTGAAGCTTTCTTT
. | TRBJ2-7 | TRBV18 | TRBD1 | CASSPRDRGREQYF | TGTGCCAGCTCACCGCGGGACAGGGGGCGAGAGCAGTACTTC
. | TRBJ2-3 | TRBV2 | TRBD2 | CASSEARGTDTQYF | TGTGCCAGCAGTGAAGCGCGGGGGACAGATACGCAGTATTTT
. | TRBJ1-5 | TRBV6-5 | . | CASSYRGYEPQHF | TGTGCCAGCAGTTATAGGGGTTACGAGCCCCAGCATTTT
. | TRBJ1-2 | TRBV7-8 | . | CASSLMSPGFVDGYTF | TGTGCCAGCAGCTTAATGAGTCCAGGCTTTGTGGATGGCTACACCTTC
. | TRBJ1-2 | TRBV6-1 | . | CASSEAPGLQYTF | TGTGCCAGCAGTGAAGCGCCGGGACTCCAGTACACCTTC
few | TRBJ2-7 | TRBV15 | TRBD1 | CATSNGQDSNEQYF | TGTGCCACCAGCAACGGACAGGACTCCAACGAGCAGTACTTC
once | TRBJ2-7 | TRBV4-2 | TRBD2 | CASSGSGGESYEQYF | TGTGCCAGCAGCGGTAGCGGGGGGGAGTCCTACGAGCAGTACTTC
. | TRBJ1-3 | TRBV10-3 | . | CAITGSFSSSGNTIYF | TGTGCCATCACTGGCAGTTTTTCTAGCTCTGGAAACACCATATATTTT
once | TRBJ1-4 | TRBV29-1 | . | CSVSRGRGTNEKLFF | TGCAGCGTTAGCAGGGGAAGGGGAACTAATGAAAAACTGTTTTTT
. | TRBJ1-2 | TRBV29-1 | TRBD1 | CSVNSGTGNGYTF | TGCAGCGTAAACTCCGGGACAGGGAATGGCTACACCTTC